This T cell receptor beta chain was recovered during a study of T-cell memory formation after mild COVID-19. Across the study: Clusters of TCRs were largely donor specific.

A single record per CDR3 protein comes from TCRdb applying MiXCR to the 5' RACE reads. Among almost 250,000 distinct CDR3 sequences listed, 15% to 17% were seen once. With regard to this clonotype: Its specificity is not known.

The CDR3 has 14 residues. V shed 0 bases and J shed 4 bases, with 10 bases lying between them. Germline CDR1 SGDLS, CDR2 YYNGEE. Study observations and caveats: For contracting clones, CD4+ ones sat mainly in CM and EM, CD8+ in EMRA. Cross-reactive memory appears to have joined, as suggested by some responding clones showing up in pre-infection memory.

Specimen: PBMCs or a T cell subset sorted from them (not recorded which). The receptor's source is an adult woman who had mild COVID-19 (a few samples of this study predate the infection). Cell type and time point are not known. The rearrangement links TRBV9 to TRBJ2-5; a weak D match, TRBD2 (5 bases). The CDR3 sequence: CASSVGEGRETQYF. Here the CDR3 DNA reads TGTGCCAGCAGCGTAGGAGAGGGTAGAGAGACCCAGTACTTC.